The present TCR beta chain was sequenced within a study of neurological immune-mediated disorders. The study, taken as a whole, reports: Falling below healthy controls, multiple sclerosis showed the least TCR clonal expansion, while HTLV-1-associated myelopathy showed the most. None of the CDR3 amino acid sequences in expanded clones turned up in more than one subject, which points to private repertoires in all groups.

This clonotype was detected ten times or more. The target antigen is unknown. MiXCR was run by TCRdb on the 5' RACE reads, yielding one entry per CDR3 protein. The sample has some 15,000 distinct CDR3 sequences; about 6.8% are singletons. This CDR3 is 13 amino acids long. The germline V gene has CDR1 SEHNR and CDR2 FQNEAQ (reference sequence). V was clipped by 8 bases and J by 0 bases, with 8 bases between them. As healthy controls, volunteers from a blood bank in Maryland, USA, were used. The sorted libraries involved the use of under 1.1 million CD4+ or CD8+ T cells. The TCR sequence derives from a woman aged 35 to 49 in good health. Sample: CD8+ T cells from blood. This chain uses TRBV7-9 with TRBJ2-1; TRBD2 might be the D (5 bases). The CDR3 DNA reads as TGTGCCAGCTCTCGGGGCTCCTACAATGAGCAGTTCTTC. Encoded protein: CASSRGSYNEQFF.